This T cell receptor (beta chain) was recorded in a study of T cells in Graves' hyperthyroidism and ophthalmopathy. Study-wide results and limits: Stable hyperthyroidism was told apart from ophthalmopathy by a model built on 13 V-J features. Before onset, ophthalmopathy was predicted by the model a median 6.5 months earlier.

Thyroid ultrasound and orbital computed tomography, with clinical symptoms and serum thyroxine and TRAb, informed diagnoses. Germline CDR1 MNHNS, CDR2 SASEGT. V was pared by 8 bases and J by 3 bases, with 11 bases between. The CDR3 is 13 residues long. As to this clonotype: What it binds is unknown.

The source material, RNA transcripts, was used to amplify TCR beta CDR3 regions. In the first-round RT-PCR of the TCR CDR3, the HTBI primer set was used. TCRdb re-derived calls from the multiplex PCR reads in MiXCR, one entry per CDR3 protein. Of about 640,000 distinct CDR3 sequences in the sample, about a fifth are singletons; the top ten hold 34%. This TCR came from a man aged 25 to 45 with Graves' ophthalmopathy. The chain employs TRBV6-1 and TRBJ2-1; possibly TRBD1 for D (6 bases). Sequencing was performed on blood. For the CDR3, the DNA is TGTGCCAGCGACACCAGGGGCTACAATGAGCAGTTCTTC. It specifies CASDTRGYNEQFF.